A selection of T cell receptor beta chains follows, all from one sample in a study of response to subunit inactivated influenza vaccine. From the RT-PCR reads, TCRdb called clonotypes with MiXCR, one entry per CDR3 protein. Here the sample spans just over 300,000 distinct CDR3 sequences, approximately 20% being singletons. The sample consisted of PBMCs from blood, taken 21 months after vaccination. Source of these receptors: a man between 50 and 69 years old who received an inactivated influenza vaccine. Both conserved end residues are part of each CDR3. A D gene is named only where the DNA matches it firmly. The size of a clone is reported for some rows only, either as once, few or many, or as a class for expanded clones.

clone size	D gene	J gene	V gene	CDR3 protein	CDR3 DNA
.	TRBD2	TRBJ2-3	TRBV6-2/TRBV6-3	CASSLPRELERELTDTQYF	TGTGCCAGCAGCCTCCCCCGCGAGCTGGAGCGGGAATTGACAGATACGCAGTATTTT
.	TRBD2	TRBJ2-5	TRBV28	CASSFLAGAETQYF	TGTGCCAGCAGTTTCCTAGCGGGGGCCGAGACCCAGTACTTC
few	.	TRBJ1-2	TRBV20-1	CSGRGGDYGYTF	TGCAGTGGGAGGGGGGGGGACTATGGCTACACCTTC
.	.	TRBJ2-7	TRBV10-3	CAISLHRDPSYEQYF	TGTGCCATCAGCCTTCATCGTGACCCCTCCTACGAGCAGTACTTC
.	.	TRBJ2-3	TRBV28	CASSNPRLVDTDTQYF	TGTGCCAGCAGTAACCCCAGACTCGTGGACACAGATACGCAGTATTTT
many	TRBD1	TRBJ2-2	TRBV12-3/TRBV12-4	CASSPGQGIFSDTGELFF	TGTGCCAGCAGTCCGGGACAGGGAATATTTTCGGACACCGGGGAGCTGTTTTTT
few	TRBD1	TRBJ1-5	TRBV6-2/TRBV6-3	CASSTDRALIQPQHF	TGTGCCAGCAGCACGGACAGGGCATTGATTCAGCCCCAGCATTTT
few	.	TRBJ1-1	TRBV7-2	CASSPSTANTEAFF	TGTGCCAGCAGCCCTAGTACAGCGAACACTGAAGCTTTCTTT
few	.	TRBJ1-1	TRBV5-1	CASSLDPPGTYYGEAFF	TGCGCCAGCAGCTTGGACCCCCCCGGGACCTACTACGGTGAAGCTTTCTTT
.	.	TRBJ2-1	TRBV24-1	CATSDFHGEYEQFF	TGTGCCACCAGTGATTTCCATGGGGAGTATGAGCAGTTCTTC
.	TRBD1	TRBJ1-5	TRBV12-3/TRBV12-4	CASSPGTGGLGTNQPQHF	TGTGCCAGCAGCCCCGGGACAGGGGGCCTAGGTACGAACCAGCCCCAGCATTTT
few	.	TRBJ2-1	TRBV7-3	CASSLTNTNEQFF	TGTGCCAGCAGCTTAACGAACACGAATGAGCAGTTCTTC
few	.	TRBJ1-1	TRBV6-2/TRBV6-3	CASSYVVNTEAFF	TGTGCCAGCAGTTACGTCGTGAACACTGAAGCTTTCTTT
.	TRBD2	TRBJ2-3	TRBV6-1	CASSALAGDTDTQYF	TGTGCCAGCAGTGCACTAGCGGGAGACACAGATACGCAGTATTTT
.	.	TRBJ1-5	TRBV29-1	CSVIGDGSNQPQHF	TGCAGCGTTATAGGGGACGGTAGCAATCAGCCCCAGCATTTT
few	.	TRBJ1-5	TRBV4-3	CASSQRWVGEQGDQPQHF	TGCGCCAGCAGCCAAAGATGGGTTGGAGAACAGGGAGATCAGCCCCAGCATTTT
.	TRBD2	TRBJ2-1	TRBV20-1	CSAPGTSGGGTYNEQFF	TGCAGTGCTCCCGGGACTAGTGGGGGGGGCACCTACAATGAGCAGTTCTTC
.	.	TRBJ2-1	TRBV20-1	CSAPPGTNNEQFF	TGCAGTGCCCCCCCCGGGACCAATAATGAGCAGTTCTTC
.	TRBD1	TRBJ1-1	TRBV6-2/TRBV6-3	CASSWRTGEENTEAFF	TGTGCCAGCAGTTGGAGGACAGGGGAGGAGAACACTGAAGCTTTCTTT
few	TRBD1	TRBJ1-2	TRBV5-5	CASSVRQGTNYGYTF	TGTGCCAGCAGCGTTCGACAGGGGACTAACTATGGCTACACCTTC
.	TRBD1	TRBJ2-7	TRBV7-8	CASSMDRVDYEQYF	TGTGCCAGCAGCATGGACAGGGTAGACTACGAGCAGTACTTC
.	.	TRBJ2-1	TRBV9	CASGGQEQFF	TGTGCCTCCGGGGGACAGGAGCAGTTCTTC
.	.	TRBJ2-3	TRBV4-2	CASSQGWGPDTQYF	TGTGCCAGCAGCCAAGGTTGGGGACCAGATACGCAGTATTTT
.	TRBD2	TRBJ2-5	TRBV24-1	CATSDSGGNLQETQYF	TGTGCCACCAGTGATTCCGGGGGGAACTTACAAGAGACCCAGTACTTC
few	.	TRBJ1-2	TRBV4-1	CASSRDSIDYGYTF	TGCGCCAGCAGCCGGGACTCGATCGACTATGGCTACACCTTC
.	TRBD1	TRBJ1-4	TRBV4-1	CASRPGQINEKLFF	TGCGCCAGCAGACCGGGACAGATTAATGAAAAACTGTTTTTT
many	TRBD1	TRBJ1-4	TRBV5-1	CASSGQGDEKLFF	TGCGCCAGCAGCGGACAGGGCGATGAAAAACTGTTTTTT
few	.	TRBJ1-2	TRBV29-1	CSAESDSQSQYGYTF	TGCAGCGCTGAGTCCGACAGTCAGTCGCAATATGGCTACACCTTC
.	.	TRBJ2-7	TRBV28	CASSPFRGPPPYEQYF	TGTGCCAGCAGTCCTTTCAGGGGACCCCCTCCCTACGAGCAGTACTTC
few	TRBD2	TRBJ2-1	TRBV4-2	CASSQDLGGASYNEQFF	TGTGCCAGCAGCCAAGATCTGGGAGGGGCTTCCTACAATGAGCAGTTCTTC
.	TRBD2	TRBJ2-3	TRBV14	CASSQAHGGSINTQYF	TGTGCCAGCAGCCAAGCCCACGGGGGGTCGATAAATACGCAGTATTTT
.	.	TRBJ1-1	TRBV7-2	CASSSTPGTEAFF	TGTGCCAGCAGCTCTACGCCCGGGACTGAAGCTTTCTTT
.	TRBD1	TRBJ1-5	TRBV5-1	CASRRDRDQPQHF	TGCGCCAGCAGGCGGGACAGGGATCAGCCCCAGCATTTT
many	.	TRBJ1-1	TRBV11-2	CASSPGVRNTEAFF	TGTGCCAGCAGTCCAGGGGTACGGAACACTGAAGCTTTCTTT
.	.	TRBJ2-5	TRBV7-2	CASNEGETQYF	TGTGCCAGCAACGAGGGGGAGACCCAGTACTTC
.	TRBD1	TRBJ1-1	TRBV5-5	CASSLIQGALNTEAFF	TGTGCCAGCAGCTTAATACAGGGGGCCTTGAACACTGAAGCTTTCTTT
many	.	TRBJ1-6	TRBV5-1	CASSRTDNSPLHF	TGCGCCAGCAGCCGGACAGACAATTCACCCCTCCACTTT
few	.	TRBJ1-1	TRBV4-1	CASSQDQTAGWAEAFF	TGCGCCAGCAGCCAAGATCAAACAGCAGGATGGGCTGAAGCTTTCTTT
few	.	TRBJ2-1	TRBV24-1	CATSDLGRGAQNEQFF	TGTGCCACCAGTGATTTGGGGAGGGGGGCGCAGAATGAGCAGTTCTTC
many	.	TRBJ1-3	TRBV3-1	CASSQLNGALFGNTIYF	TGTGCCAGCAGCCAACTAAACGGGGCCCTCTTTGGAAACACCATATATTTT
.	.	TRBJ1-1	TRBV10-3	CAISESRREAFF	TGTGCCATCAGTGAATCGCGGCGTGAAGCTTTCTTT
.	.	TRBJ2-5	TRBV7-9	CASSAGQTPEETQYF	TGTGCCAGCAGCGCAGGACAGACGCCTGAAGAGACCCAGTACTTC
.	TRBD1	TRBJ1-4	TRBV29-1	CSGGQGREEKLFF	TGCAGCGGCGGACAGGGGAGGGAGGAAAAACTGTTTTTT
.	TRBD1	TRBJ2-7	TRBV12-3/TRBV12-4	CASSLGTGGEQYF	TGTGCCAGCAGTCTAGGGACAGGGGGCGAGCAGTACTTC
.	.	TRBJ1-1	TRBV6-2/TRBV6-3	CASSYSTANTEAFF	TGTGCCAGCAGTTACTCAACGGCTAACACTGAAGCTTTCTTT
.	TRBD2	TRBJ2-2	TRBV30	CAWSLRSPGGWRTGELFF	TGTGCCTGGTCCCTCCGCTCACCCGGGGGGTGGCGCACCGGGGAGCTGTTTTTT
.	.	TRBJ2-1	TRBV29-1	CSVDGQGSNEQFF	TGCAGCGTTGACGGCCAGGGTAGTAATGAGCAGTTCTTC